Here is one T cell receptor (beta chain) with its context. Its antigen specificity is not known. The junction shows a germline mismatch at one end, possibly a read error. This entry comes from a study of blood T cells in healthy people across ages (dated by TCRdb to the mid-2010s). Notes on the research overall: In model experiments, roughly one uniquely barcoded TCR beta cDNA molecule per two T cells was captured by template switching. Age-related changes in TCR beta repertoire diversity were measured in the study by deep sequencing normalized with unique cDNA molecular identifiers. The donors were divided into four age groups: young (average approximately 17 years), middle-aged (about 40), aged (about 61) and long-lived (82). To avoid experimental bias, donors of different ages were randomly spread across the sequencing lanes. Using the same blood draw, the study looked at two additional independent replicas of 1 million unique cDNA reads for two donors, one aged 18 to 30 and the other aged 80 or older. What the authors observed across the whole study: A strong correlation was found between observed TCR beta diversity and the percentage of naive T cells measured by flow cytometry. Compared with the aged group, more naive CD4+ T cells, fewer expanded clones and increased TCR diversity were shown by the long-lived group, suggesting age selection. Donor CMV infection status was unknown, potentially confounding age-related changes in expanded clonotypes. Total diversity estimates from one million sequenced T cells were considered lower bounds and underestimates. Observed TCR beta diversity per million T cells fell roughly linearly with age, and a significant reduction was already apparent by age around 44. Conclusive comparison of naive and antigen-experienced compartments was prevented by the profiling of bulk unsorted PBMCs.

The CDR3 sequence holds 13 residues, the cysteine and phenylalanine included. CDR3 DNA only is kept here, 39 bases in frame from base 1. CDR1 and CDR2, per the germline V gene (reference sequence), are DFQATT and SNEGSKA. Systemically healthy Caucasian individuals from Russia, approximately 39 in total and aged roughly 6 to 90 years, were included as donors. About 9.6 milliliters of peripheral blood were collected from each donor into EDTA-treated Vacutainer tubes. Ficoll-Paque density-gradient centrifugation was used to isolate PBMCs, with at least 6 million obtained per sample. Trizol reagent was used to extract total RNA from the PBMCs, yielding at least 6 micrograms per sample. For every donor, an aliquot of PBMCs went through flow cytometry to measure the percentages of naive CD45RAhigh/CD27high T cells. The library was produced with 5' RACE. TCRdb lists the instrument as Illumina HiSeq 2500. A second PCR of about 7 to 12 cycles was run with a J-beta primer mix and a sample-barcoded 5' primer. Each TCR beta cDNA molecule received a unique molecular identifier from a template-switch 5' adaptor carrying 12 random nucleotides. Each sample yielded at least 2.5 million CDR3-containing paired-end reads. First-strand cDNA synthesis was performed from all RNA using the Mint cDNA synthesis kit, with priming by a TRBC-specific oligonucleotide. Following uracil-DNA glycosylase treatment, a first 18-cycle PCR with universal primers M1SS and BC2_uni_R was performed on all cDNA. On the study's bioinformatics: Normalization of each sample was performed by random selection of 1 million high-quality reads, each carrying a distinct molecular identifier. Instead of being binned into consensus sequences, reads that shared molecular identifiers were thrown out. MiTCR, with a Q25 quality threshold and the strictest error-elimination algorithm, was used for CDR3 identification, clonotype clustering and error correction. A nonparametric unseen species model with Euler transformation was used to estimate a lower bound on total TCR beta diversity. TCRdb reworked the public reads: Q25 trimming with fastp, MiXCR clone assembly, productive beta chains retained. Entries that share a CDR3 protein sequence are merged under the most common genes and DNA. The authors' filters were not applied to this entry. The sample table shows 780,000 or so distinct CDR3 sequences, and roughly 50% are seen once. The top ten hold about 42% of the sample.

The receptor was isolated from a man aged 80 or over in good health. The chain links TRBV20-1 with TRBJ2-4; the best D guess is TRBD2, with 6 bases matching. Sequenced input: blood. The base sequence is TGCGGTGCTAGAGGGCGGGGAGCGGACATTCAGTACTTC. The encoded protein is CGARGRGADIQYF.